Given below is one T cell receptor beta chain in context. These data belong to a study of blood T cell repertoires in COVID-19. Overall study context: From the United States, Italy and Spain came samples of acute and convalescent COVID-19. The cDNA or gDNA used as material had been derived from T cells, B-cell-depleted T cells, or PBMCs.

Original data processing: Researchers report that nucleated cell counts were estimated from reference gene primer amplification. Data came from immunoSEQ multiplex PCR; TCRdb stores just in-frame clones and leaves some out. The DNA gave D and trimming, while V, J and clone size come from that table. This sample carries hundreds of thousands of clones, around nine tenths of them seen once, and the ten largest clones take about 1.2%. The germline V gene has CDR1 KGHSH and CDR2 LQKENI. The CDR3 spans 15 residues. Trimming shortened V by 6 bases and J by 1 base, and 13 bases separated the two germline ends.

This chain joins TRBV18 and TRBJ2-1, with D perhaps TRBD2 (6 bases). Sample: peripheral blood. The receptor's source is a man between 65 and 85 years old with acute or convalescent COVID-19. This chain's CDR3 is CASSPQEGSYNEQFF. Here the CDR3 DNA reads TGTGCCAGCTCGCCCCAGGAGGGGTCCTACAATGAGCAGTTCTTC.